This T cell receptor (beta chain) was found in a study of blood T cell repertoires in COVID-19. The assay was immunoSEQ multiplex PCR, and TCRdb's table has in-frame clones only and misses some. The table has 80,000 or so clones, roughly 85% seen once; the top ten hold approximately 11%. This TCR was recovered from a man in his 60s with COVID-19, enrolled during active disease. The source material was peripheral blood.

CDR3 in amino acids: CASSLDPAGEQYF. CDR3 coding DNA: TGTGCCAGCAGCTTAGATCCCGCGGGGGAGCAGTACTTC. V is TRBV11-3 and J is TRBJ2-7; possible D gene TRBD2, 6 bases. The CDR3 contains 13 residues. Germline CDR1 is SGHNT and CDR2 is YENEEA. The germline V and J ends were trimmed by 0 bases and 7 bases, with 10 bases remaining between them.